The rows below give T cell receptor beta chains drawn from one sample of a study of cytomegalovirus exposure and HLA in healthy donors. Profiled with immunoSEQ multiplex PCR; TCRdb holds only in-frame clones, not every one. The profile covers about 73,000 clones, with around three quarters appearing a single time and 1.1% taken by the ten largest. The specimen was PBMCs. All receptors derive from a male donor in good health and CMV-seronegative. CDR3s include the opening cysteine and the closing phenylalanine or tryptophan. D genes are given only for firm matches. Clone size is stated in some rows and not others, as once, few, many or a class when expanded.

CDR3: CASSEAQRTEAFF; DNA: TGTGCCAGCAGTGAAGCTCAGAGGACTGAAGCTTTCTTT; V: TRBV6-1; J: TRBJ1-1; size: -; D: -
CDR3: CARSRRQDAEPQHF; DNA: TGTGCCAGAAGCCGTAGACAGGACGCAGAGCCCCAGCATTTT; V: TRBV5-3; J: TRBJ1-5; size: -; D: -
CDR3: CASSLVLAQETQYF; DNA: TGTGCCAGCAGCTTAGTACTAGCTCAAGAGACCCAGTACTTC; V: TRBV7-2; J: TRBJ2-5; size: -; D: -
CDR3: CSVDSGRGARHEQFF; DNA: TGCAGCGTTGATTCCGGGCGGGGGGCGAGGCATGAGCAGTTCTTC; V: TRBV29-1; J: TRBJ2-1; size: -; D: TRBD2
CDR3: CASSSGPTGYEQFF; DNA: TGCGCCAGCAGCTCAGGACCGACAGGGTATGAGCAGTTCTTC; V: TRBV5-1; J: TRBJ2-1; size: -; D: TRBD1
CDR3: CASSIDRVNTEAFF; DNA: TGCGCCAGCAGTATCGACAGGGTAAACACTGAAGCTTTCTTT; V: TRBV10-2; J: TRBJ1-1; size: -; D: TRBD1
CDR3: CSVTVNYGYTF; DNA: TGCAGCGTAACAGTGAACTATGGCTACACCTTC; V: TRBV29-1; J: TRBJ1-2; size: -; D: -
CDR3: CASSLAGGWMNTEAFF; DNA: TGTGCCAGCAGCTTGGCCGGGGGGTGGATGAACACTGAAGCTTTCTTT; V: TRBV5-4; J: TRBJ1-1; size: -; D: -
CDR3: CASRQGTYEQYF; DNA: TGTGCCAGCAGACAGGGGACCTACGAGCAGTACTTC; V: TRBV6-1; J: TRBJ2-7; size: once; D: TRBD1
CDR3: CASSEQPNKNTIYF; DNA: TGTGCCAGCAGCGAACAGCCTAACAAAAACACCATATATTTT; V: TRBV9; J: TRBJ1-3; size: -; D: -
CDR3: CASSVVGTGSTYEQYF; DNA: TGTGCCAGCAGCGTTGTAGGGACAGGGAGCACCTACGAGCAGTACTTC; V: TRBV7-2; J: TRBJ2-7; size: -; D: TRBD1
CDR3: CASSIQGWSGRGSSGANVLPF; DNA: TGTGCCAGTAGTATCCAGGGATGGTCGGGCAGGGGATCGTCTGGGGCCAACGTCCTGCCTTTC; V: TRBV19; J: TRBJ2-6; size: -; D: -
CDR3: CASSPSGQGRIGNQPQHF; DNA: TGTGCCAGCTCACCATCGGGACAGGGGCGTATTGGCAATCAGCCCCAGCATTTT; V: TRBV18; J: TRBJ1-5; size: -; D: TRBD1
CDR3: CASSSRDRTQETQYF; DNA: TGTGCCAGCAGTTCACGGGACAGGACACAAGAGACCCAGTACTTC; V: TRBV27; J: TRBJ2-5; size: -; D: TRBD1
CDR3: CASSPRTDSYEQYF; DNA: TGTGCCAGCTCACCACGTACAGACTCCTACGAGCAGTACTTC; V: TRBV18; J: TRBJ2-7; size: -; D: -
CDR3: CASSLALGQGGDTQYF; DNA: TGCGCCAGCAGCTTGGCCCTGGGACAGGGAGGGGATACGCAGTATTTT; V: TRBV5-1; J: TRBJ2-3; size: -; D: TRBD1
CDR3: CASSPGTGLNQPQHF; DNA: TGCGCCAGCAGCCCGGGGACAGGGCTCAATCAGCCCCAGCATTTT; V: TRBV5-1; J: TRBJ1-5; size: -; D: TRBD1
CDR3: CASSQDRRDNSPLNF; DNA: TGCGCCAGCAGCCAAGATCGCAGGGACAATTCACCCCTCAACTTT; V: TRBV4-3; J: TRBJ1-6; size: -; D: -
CDR3: CASSVDRAANYGYTF; DNA: TGCGCCAGCAGCGTTGACAGGGCGGCAAACTATGGCTACACCTTC; V: TRBV5-1; J: TRBJ1-2; size: -; D: TRBD1
CDR3: CASSYLGTGVREQYF; DNA: TGTGCCAGCAGCTATTTAGGGACAGGGGTGCGCGAGCAGTACTTC; V: TRBV11-2; J: TRBJ2-7; size: -; D: TRBD1
CDR3: CASSYELAGGDATGELFF; DNA: TGTGCTAGCAGCTACGAACTAGCGGGAGGGGATGCTACCGGGGAGCTGTTTTTT; V: TRBV7-7; J: TRBJ2-2; size: -; D: TRBD2
CDR3: CASGPDFNEKLFF; DNA: TGTGCCAGCGGGCCGGACTTTAATGAAAAACTGTTTTTT; V: TRBV6-5; J: TRBJ1-4; size: -; D: -
CDR3: CASSELPTGNTINYGYTF; DNA: TGCGCCAGCAGTGAGCTTCCAACGGGAAATACGATTAACTATGGCTACACCTTC; V: TRBV10-2; J: TRBJ1-2; size: -; D: -
CDR3: CASSSTDGPTLAGELFF; DNA: TGTGCCAGCAGCTCGACAGATGGACCCACCCTCGCCGGGGAGCTGTTTTTT; V: TRBV5-4; J: TRBJ2-2; size: -; D: -
CDR3: CASSLGQHNTGELFF; DNA: TGCGCCAGCAGCTTGGGACAGCATAACACCGGGGAGCTGTTTTTT; V: TRBV5-1; J: TRBJ2-2; size: -; D: -
CDR3: CASSQEAGRGYNEQFF; DNA: TGCGCCAGCAGCCAAGAGGCCGGCAGGGGTTACAATGAGCAGTTCTTC; V: TRBV4-3; J: TRBJ2-1; size: -; D: -
CDR3: CASSLDRGFRPGANVLTF; DNA: TGTGCCAGCAGCTTAGACAGGGGTTTTAGGCCTGGGGCCAACGTCCTGACTTTC; V: TRBV7-9; J: TRBJ2-6; size: -; D: TRBD1
CDR3: CASSYGTGLETQYF; DNA: TGTGCCAGCAGTTACGGGACAGGGCTAGAGACCCAGTACTTC; V: TRBV6-6; J: TRBJ2-5; size: -; D: TRBD1
CDR3: CSVVGEDSNQPQNF; DNA: TGCAGCGTTGTCGGGGAGGATAGCAATCAGCCCCAGAATTTT; V: TRBV29-1; J: TRBJ1-5; size: -; D: -
CDR3: CASSLQGNSYNSPLHF; DNA: TGTGCCAGCAGCTTACAGGGGAACTCCTATAATTCACCCCTCCACTTT; V: TRBV7-6; J: TRBJ1-6; size: -; D: -
CDR3: CASSYLGGFSNQPQHF; DNA: TGTGCCAGCAGCTACCTCGGGGGGTTTAGCAATCAGCCCCAGCATTTT; V: TRBV5-8; J: TRBJ1-5; size: -; D: -
CDR3: CASSPPGVYEQYF; DNA: TGTGCCAGCAGCCCGCCGGGGGTCTACGAGCAGTACTTC; V: TRBV6-5; J: TRBJ2-7; size: -; D: -
CDR3: CASSRSSRLALGDTQYF; DNA: TGCGCCAGCAGCCGTTCGTCGCGACTAGCCCTAGGAGATACGCAGTATTTT; V: TRBV4-1; J: TRBJ2-3; size: once; D: TRBD2
CDR3: CASSDAGADTQYF; DNA: TGTGCCAGCAGTGACGCAGGGGCAGATACGCAGTATTTT; V: TRBV2; J: TRBJ2-3; size: once; D: -
CDR3: CASSLLPGTIYF; DNA: TGTGCCAGCAGCCTCCTCCCGGGCACCATATATTTT; V: TRBV7-6; J: TRBJ1-3; size: -; D: -
CDR3: CAWKKLATSTDTQYF; DNA: TGTGCCTGGAAAAAACTCGCGACTAGCACAGATACGCAGTATTTT; V: TRBV30; J: TRBJ2-3; size: once; D: -
CDR3: CASSLANTNTGELFF; DNA: TGTGCCAGCAGCTTAGCTAATACAAACACCGGGGAGCTGTTTTTT; V: TRBV7-6; J: TRBJ2-2; size: -; D: -
CDR3: CASSKDGDYETQYF; DNA: TGTGCCAGTAGTAAAGACGGGGATTACGAGACCCAGTACTTC; V: TRBV19; J: TRBJ2-5; size: -; D: -
CDR3: CASSSEQGVFNQPQHF; DNA: TGTGCCAGTAGTAGCGAACAGGGGGTGTTCAATCAGCCCCAGCATTTT; V: TRBV19; J: TRBJ1-5; size: -; D: TRBD1
CDR3: CASSLSGPTSGNTIYF; DNA: TGTGCCAGCAGCTTATCAGGCCCGACCTCTGGAAACACCATATATTTT; V: TRBV7-2; J: TRBJ1-3; size: -; D: -